These 16 T cell receptor beta chains were all obtained from the same sample, sequenced in a study of early T cells in non-severe SARS-CoV-2 infection. TCRdb redid the calling of the 5' RACE reads with MiXCR, one entry per CDR3 protein. In the table there are about 80,000 distinct CDR3 sequences, approximately 5% of which are singletons. Sequenced material: whole blood, taken at baseline. The receptors here all came from an adult who was a healthcare worker with PCR-confirmed SARS-CoV-2 infection or an uninfected control (not recorded which).

The chain is built from TRBV28 and TRBJ1-4, with a possible D match to TRBD1 (6 bases). The CDR3 is made up of 14 amino acids. CDR1 and CDR2 (germline): MDHEN, SYDVKM. Trimming left V 6 bases short and J 4 bases short, with 12 bases between. The DNA of the CDR3 is TGTGCCAGCAGGTGGGACACCGGTAATGAAAAACTGTTTTTT. The encoded protein is CASRWDTGNEKLFF.

This clonotype was counted between two and nine times. V usage is TRBV5-1 and J usage is TRBJ2-7, with TRBD2 identical over 8 bases. Germline CDR1 SGHRS, CDR2 YFSETQ. With V trimmed by 4 bases and J by 0 bases, 6 bases remained unmatched. The CDR3 sequence is 15 residues long. This chain's CDR3 is CASSVTSGISYEQYF. The CDR3 DNA reads TGCGCCAGCAGCGTAACTAGCGGAATCTCCTACGAGCAGTACTTC.

The rearrangement links TRBV27 to TRBJ2-5; possibly TRBD1 or TRBD2 for D (5 bases each). V lost 7 bases to trimming and J lost 2 bases, with 17 bases between them. There are 15 residues in the CDR3. Germline V gene data show CDR1 as MNHEY and CDR2 as SMNVEV (reference sequence). The CDR3 coding sequence is TGTGCCAGCACCCCCCGGGGCGCGACACAAGAGACCCAGTACTTC. This codes for CASTPRGATQETQYF.

The genes are TRBV20-1 and TRBJ2-3, with TRBD2 matching 9 bases. This CDR3 is 13 amino acids long. V shed 4 bases, J shed 6 bases, and the junction held 5 bases outside the gene matches. Germline CDR1 and CDR2: DFQATT and SNEGSKA (reference sequence). In nucleotides, the CDR3 is TGCAGTGCTAAAGGACTAGCGCCCGATACGCAGTATTTT. It encodes CSAKGLAPDTQYF.

This clonotype was seen many times. The chain uses TRBV6-6 and TRBJ2-1; TRBD2 matches at 10 bases. This CDR3 is 16 amino acids long. The ends lost 2 bases at V and 4 bases at J; junction bases unmatched: 5. CDR1 is MNHNY and CDR2 is SVGAGI in the germline V gene (reference sequence). The DNA of the CDR3 is TGTGCCAGCAGTTACGCCGGGACTAGCGTATACAATGAGCAGTTCTTC. This translates into CASSYAGTSVYNEQFF.

The chain joins TRBV7-2 to TRBJ2-7; 8 nucleotides align to TRBD2. CDR1 is SGHTA, CDR2 FQGNSA, per germline. The CDR3 covers 15 residues. Unmatched junction bases numbered 5, after V lost 3 bases and J lost 1 base. The CDR3 is CASSFGLAPSYEQYF. The CDR3 DNA sequence: TGTGCCAGCAGCTTTGGACTAGCCCCTTCCTACGAGCAGTACTTC.

This clonotype came up a few times. The V call is TRBV10-1, the J call TRBJ1-5, with D perhaps TRBD1 (5 bases). Germline CDR1 reads WNHNN; CDR2 reads SYGVQD (reference sequence). The V end was cut by 9 bases, the J end by 2 bases, with 17 bases between. This CDR3 is built from 15 residues. The CDR3 DNA reads as TGCGCCAGTAAAATAGCTTTAGGGGGCAATCAGCCCCAGCATTTT. Translated: CASKIALGGNQPQHF.

This clonotype has more than one count but fewer than ten. The chain links TRBV29-1 to TRBJ2-2; no firm D call. Germline CDR1 is SQVTM and CDR2 is ANQGSEA. Trimming pared 5 bases from V and 6 bases from J, leaving 7 bases between. CDR3 length equals 11 residues. The CDR3 is CSVYEAGELFF. For the CDR3, the DNA is TGCAGCGTTTACGAGGCCGGGGAGCTGTTTTTT.

This clonotype was counted ten times or more. This chain uses TRBV5-6 with TRBJ1-5; unclear D gene. CDR1 and CDR2 (germline): SGHDT, YYEEEE. Trimming removed 0 bases at V and 0 bases at J, with 7 bases between. The CDR3 spans 15 residues. The CDR3 sequence is CASSLGPSSNQPQHF. Written as DNA, the CDR3 is TGTGCCAGCAGCTTGGGACCGAGTAGCAATCAGCCCCAGCATTTT.

This clonotype was recorded many times. This chain connects TRBV5-1 to TRBJ2-2, with D uncertain. The germline gives CDR1 SGHRS, CDR2 YFSETQ. The germline V and J ends were trimmed by 4 bases and 3 bases, with 13 bases remaining between them. The CDR3 contains 15 residues. This CDR3 reads CASSNSPSDTGELFF. CDR3 DNA sequence: TGCGCCAGCAGCAACAGTCCTTCGGACACCGGGGAGCTGTTTTTT.

This clonotype was recorded at least ten times. The rearrangement joins TRBV6-6 to TRBJ1-1; 7 positions agree with TRBD1. V lost 7 bases, J lost 1 base, and 3 bases stayed unmatched. The germline V gene encodes CDR1 MNHNY and CDR2 SVGAGI (reference sequence). CDR3 length: 13 residues. The CDR3 protein is CASTGQENTEAFF. CDR3 in DNA: TGTGCCAGCACCGGACAGGAGAACACTGAAGCTTTCTTT.

This clonotype was counted at least ten times. V usage is TRBV5-5 and J usage is TRBJ1-1; tentative D call: TRBD1 (6 bases). Germline assignment: CDR1 SGHKS and CDR2 YYEKEE (reference sequence). This CDR3 is built from 15 residues. Trimming took off 2 bases at V and 4 bases at J, with 15 bases between the two ends. The CDR3 nucleotides read TGTGCCAGCAGCTTCAGGGGAATGAGGGGCACTGAAGCTTTCTTT. Protein: CASSFRGMRGTEAFF.

This clonotype was seen repeatedly, ten times or more. The rearrangement links TRBV5-1 to TRBJ1-1, with a possible D match to TRBD1 (5 bases). The CDR3 loop spans 13 amino acids. Trimming removed 2 bases from V and 3 bases from J, with 8 bases in between. Germline V lookup: CDR1 SGHRS, CDR2 YFSETQ. The CDR3 region is CASSLTGDTEAFF. CDR3 nucleotides: TGCGCCAGCAGCTTAACGGGGGACACTGAAGCTTTCTTT. The variable domain in full, with the rest retrieved from reference TRBV5-1 and TRBJ1-1, is KAGVTQTPRYLIKTRGQQVTLSCSPISGHRSVSWYQQTPGQGLQFLFEYFSETQRNKGNFPGRFSGRQFSNSRSEMNVSTLELGDSALYLCASSLTGDTEAFFGQGTRLTVV.

This clonotype was seen many times. This chain links TRBV29-1 with TRBJ2-1; no clear D. The CDR3 is 9 residues long. Germline CDR1 and CDR2: SQVTM and ANQGSEA. V lost 4 bases to trimming and J lost 8 bases, with 3 bases between them. This chain's CDR3 is CSVGDEQFF. The CDR3 DNA sequence: TGCAGCGTTGGGGATGAGCAGTTCTTC.

This clonotype was detected a few times. J is TRBJ1-2 and V is TRBV6-1; TRBD1 might be the D (6 bases). This CDR3 has 13 amino acids. Deletions cut 10 bases from V and 4 bases from J, with 16 bases between. In germline, CDR1 is MNHNS, CDR2 SASEGT. CDR3 region: CATRKGGFYGYTF. CDR3 DNA sequence: TGTGCCACCAGGAAGGGGGGCTTCTATGGCTACACCTTC.

V is TRBV7-2 and J is TRBJ2-7; possible D gene TRBD1, 5 bases. Deletions cut 3 bases from V and 1 base from J, with 10 bases between. Germline-derived CDR1 and CDR2 are SGHTA and FQGNSA. This CDR3 is built from 14 residues. CDR3 nucleotide sequence: TGTGCCAGCAGCTTCAGAAGACAGTCCTACGAGCAGTACTTC. It codes for CASSFRRQSYEQYF.